This TCR beta chain is drawn from a study of blood T cell repertoires in COVID-19. Authors' data handling: The authors estimated nucleated cell counts from reference gene primer amplification. Repertoires were generated with immunoSEQ multiplex PCR, while TCRdb's copy carries only in-frame clones and drops some. D and trimming come from the DNA, and the V and J calls and clone size come from that table. The table records some 270,000 clones, about 83% of them present only once. Germline V gives CDR1 SNHLY, CDR2 FYNNEI. V lost 8 bases, J lost 6 bases, and 18 bases stayed unmatched. CDR3 length: 17 residues. The Seattle patients joined while their infection was active and were tracked longitudinally afterward.

Sequences were obtained from peripheral blood. This sequence was found in a woman of 80 years or more with COVID-19, enrolled during active disease. The chain couples TRBV2 to TRBJ1-5, with TRBD1 identical over 8 bases. The CDR3: CASRPPSGGPSPQPQHF. The DNA for the CDR3 is TGTGCCAGCCGCCCGCCTTCAGGGGGCCCATCTCCTCAGCCCCAGCATTTT.